This TCR beta chain comes out of a study of CD8 T cells in Susac syndrome. Overall study results and limits: It was acknowledged by the study that relatively few individuals were included in its TCR sequencing and HLA analysis.

CD8+ and CD4+ T cells taken from blood had their TCR beta sequenced. Purification of the CD8+ and CD4+ T cells relied on negative isolation, and TEMRA cells underwent FACS enrichment. RNA totalling roughly 0.45 to 1 ug underwent reverse transcription with random hexamers. Multiplex PCR with immunoSEQ amplified the TCR beta CDR3 across 54 Vbeta and 13 Jbeta. TCRdb passed the immunoSEQ multiplex PCR reads through MiXCR, listing each CDR3 protein once. This sample has around 270,000 distinct CDR3 sequences, with 65% to 90% found just once. V gave up 2 bases and J gave up 9 bases; unmatched junction bases: 10. The CDR3 contains 15 residues. The germline gives CDR1 MNHEY, CDR2 SMNVEV (reference sequence). Details on this clonotype: Its antigen is unidentified.

Source material: CD8+ T cells from PBMCs. The rearrangement joins TRBV27 to TRBJ2-1, with 7 bases that match TRBD2. The sequence derives from a human donor with multiple sclerosis. CDR3 residues: CASSLAGEYLTEQFF. Here the CDR3 DNA reads TGTGCCAGCAGTTTAGCGGGAGAATATCTGACTGAGCAGTTCTTC.